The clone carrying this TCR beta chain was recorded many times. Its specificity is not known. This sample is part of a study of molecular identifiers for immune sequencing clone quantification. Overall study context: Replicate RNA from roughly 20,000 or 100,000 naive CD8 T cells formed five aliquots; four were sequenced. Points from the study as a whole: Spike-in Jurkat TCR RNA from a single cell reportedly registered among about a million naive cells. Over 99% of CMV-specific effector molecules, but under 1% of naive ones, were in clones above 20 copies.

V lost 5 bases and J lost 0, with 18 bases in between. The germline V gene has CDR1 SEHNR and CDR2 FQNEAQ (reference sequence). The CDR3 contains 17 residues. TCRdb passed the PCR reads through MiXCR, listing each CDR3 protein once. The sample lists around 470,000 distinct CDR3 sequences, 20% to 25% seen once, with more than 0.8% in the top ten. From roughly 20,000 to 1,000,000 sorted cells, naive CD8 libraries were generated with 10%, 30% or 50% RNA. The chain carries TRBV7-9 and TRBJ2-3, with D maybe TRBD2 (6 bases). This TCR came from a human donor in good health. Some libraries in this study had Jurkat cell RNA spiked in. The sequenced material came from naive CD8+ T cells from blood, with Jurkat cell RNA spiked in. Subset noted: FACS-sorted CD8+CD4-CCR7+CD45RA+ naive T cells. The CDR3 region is CASSMGLKAASTDTQYF. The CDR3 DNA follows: TGTGCCAGCAGCATGGGACTTAAGGCGGCTAGCACAGATACGCAGTATTTT.